This TCR beta chain emerged from a study of graft-versus-host responses after intestinal transplantation. Proliferating responders of the CD3+CD4+ and CD3+CD8+ phenotypes with low CFSE were sorted after the reaction. There are 15 residues in the CDR3. Trimming stripped 6 bases from V and 2 bases from J, with 17 bases between. Germline CDR1 and CDR2: MNHNY and SVGAGI (reference sequence). Data came from immunoSEQ multiplex PCR; TCRdb stores just in-frame clones and leaves some out. The sample records 20,000 to 30,000 clones, just under 40% being singletons. Sample: alloreactive CD4+ T cells from a mixed lymphocyte reaction culture, taken before intestinal transplant. The subset was: CFSE-low proliferating T cells sorted from roughly six-day pre-transplant mixed lymphocyte reaction (GvH or HvG direction). The chain uses TRBV6-6 and TRBJ2-7; TRBD1 might be the D (6 bases). The clonotype comes from a human patient who received an intestinal transplant. CDR3 DNA: TGTGCCAGCAGCCCTTCGACAGGTAGGACCTACGAGCAGTACTTC. This encodes CASSPSTGRTYEQYF.